This TCR beta chain was captured in a study of blood T cell repertoires in COVID-19. Under the authors' procedure: Amplification from reference gene primers served as the basis for estimated nucleated cell counts. Repertoires were generated with immunoSEQ multiplex PCR, while TCRdb's copy carries only in-frame clones and drops some. That table furnishes V, J and clone size, whereas the DNA furnished D and trimming. The table lists approximately 210,000 clones, roughly 81% of them singletons, with about 7.3% in the top ten. This clone was seen a few times. The J segment lost 4 bases and the V segment lost 1 base, leaving 1 base of the junction unmatched. Germline V lookup: CDR1 LGHDT, CDR2 YNNKEL (reference sequence). The CDR3 is made up of 14 amino acids.

This receptor was identified in a woman in her fifties or sixties with active or convalescent COVID-19. The rearrangement uses TRBV3-1 (or the pseudogene TRBV3-2) and TRBJ1-3; 7 nucleotides agree with TRBD1. The sample was peripheral blood. The CDR3 reads CASSQGGGGNTIYF. CDR3 sequence (DNA): TGTGCCAGCAGCCAAGGAGGGGGCGGAAACACCATATATTTT.